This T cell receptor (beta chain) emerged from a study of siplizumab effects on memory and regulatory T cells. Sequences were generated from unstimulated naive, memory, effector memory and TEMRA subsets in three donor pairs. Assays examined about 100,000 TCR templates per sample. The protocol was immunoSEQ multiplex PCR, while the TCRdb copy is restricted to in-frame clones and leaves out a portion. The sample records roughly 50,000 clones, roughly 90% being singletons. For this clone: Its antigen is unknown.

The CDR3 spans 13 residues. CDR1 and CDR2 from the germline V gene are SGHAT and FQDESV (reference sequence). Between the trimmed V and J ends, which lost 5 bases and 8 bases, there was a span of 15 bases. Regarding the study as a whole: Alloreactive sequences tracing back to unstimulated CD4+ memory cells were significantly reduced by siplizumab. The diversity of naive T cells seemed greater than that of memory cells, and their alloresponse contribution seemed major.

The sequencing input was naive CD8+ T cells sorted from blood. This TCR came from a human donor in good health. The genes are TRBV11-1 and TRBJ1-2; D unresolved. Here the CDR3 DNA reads TGTGCCAGCAGCCACACGGCAGTAAAAGGCTACACCTTC. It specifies CASSHTAVKGYTF.